This TCR beta chain derives from a study of cytomegalovirus exposure and HLA in healthy donors (dated by TCRdb to about 2017). Context from the whole study: An earlier analysis of several hundred of the donors reported 276 Gb of sequence data and roughly 110 million unique TCR beta sequences from around 200 million T cells. An early release covering about 600 HLA-typed donors comprised about 300 gigabases of sequencing data and approximately 85 million unique TCR sequences. Of the roughly 410 genotyped donors, 65% to 90% were placed in the genetic ancestry cluster associated with self-reported Caucasian donors. The study aimed to test whether signatures of past pathogen exposure could be identified by cataloging public T cell receptors. Using immunosequencing, the study profiled T cell repertoires from about 650 subjects and related those repertoires to cytomegalovirus serostatus. In addition to the first cohort of around 670 subjects, a separate validation cohort of 100 to 150 different subjects was used. The study combined high-throughput TCR immunosequencing, statistical association of individual TCRs with disease status, and machine learning to predict cytomegalovirus infection status. In a later analysis, previously published TCR beta repertoires from more than 500 donors were re-analyzed and high-resolution HLA genotyping was added so that TCR occurrence patterns could be studied. Rather than using new phenotypic data, the later analysis identified candidate immune exposures from TCR beta sequences and from how often those sequences occurred across donors. In an earlier analysis of roughly 580 of the donors, high-throughput TCR beta sequencing was used to judge whether each TCR beta V gene segment behaved as functional or pseudogenic. Donor age, sex, ethnicity and CMV serostatus were compiled alongside the repertoire data. A later genetic analysis took genome-wide SNP genotypes for about three fifths of the 666 donors and used that subset as a discovery cohort. Every discovery cohort repertoire had been produced on one sequencing platform. HLA typing included class I and class II loci at four-digit resolution. Typing coverage varied by locus: roughly 620-640 donors for A, B, C, DRB1 and DQB1; about 520 for DQA1; more than 600 for DPA1; roughly 470 for DPB1. A handful of DR-DQ haplotypes were handled as single units for association and clustering because linkage in the cohort was strong. Across some 400 genotyped donors of the cohort, an average of roughly 230,000 unique TCR beta nucleotide sequences per donor were sequenced, and approximately 17% of those sequences were non-productive. Here is what the overall study found, with its caveats: It was suggested by the authors that the approach could potentially be generalized to other disease states and immunological phenotypes. Some IMGT-functional V segments, including TRBV6-2 and TRBV6-3, could not be told apart with the 87-base-pair reads, so those segments were excluded. In a later analysis, TCR association rates were found to vary across HLA loci, with the most associated TCRs seen for DRB1 alleles and the fewest for HLA-C alleles. In a later analysis, most CMV-associated TCR beta chains were found to appear HLA-restricted, with HLA associations seemingly driven largely by CMV exposure. The earlier analysis of some 540 of the donors excluded 15 to 20 rarely observed V segments, including chromosome 9 orphons, because counts were too low. A further reported finding was that TCR beta sequences accurately predicted the HLA-A and HLA-B alleles for most subjects in the first cohort. Because HLA typing was missing for some donors at each locus, association tests included only the typed subset. When HLA alleles, especially DR and DQ, strongly co-occurred, attributing TCR associations to individual alleles was difficult. A total of fewer than 200 TCR beta chains were listed by the study as associated with cytomegalovirus. Correlated functional status among segregating V segments might reflect linkage disequilibrium, but an unknown experimental factor could not be ruled out. V-gene and J-gene trimming of TCR beta chains was associated with a missense DCLRE1C variant in a later genetic analysis, and the association was replicated in an independent cohort. A later analysis reported that several top co-occurrence clusters appeared linked to parvovirus B19, influenza, CMV and Epstein-Barr virus. Presence/absence analyses assumed roughly uniform sequencing depth across donors, an assumption that may not hold. A few of the identified cytomegalovirus-associated TCR beta chains were confirmed in vitro to be specific for cytomegalovirus antigens. A later analysis associated 17,000 or so TCR beta sequences with specific HLA alleles at a false discovery rate of 0.05. In this cohort, only TCR beta chains were sequenced, and detectable features were limited by the absence of alpha or paired-chain data. According to a later genetic analysis, donors in an Asian-associated ancestry cluster had fewer N-insertions in productive TCRs than the roughly 700-donor mean. An earlier analysis of some 590 of the donors showed that most TCR beta V segments appeared in productive rearrangements either about 90% or about 30% of the time, which broadly matched IMGT annotations. In a later analysis, HLA-associated TCR beta chains were found to be more clonally expanded and to have lower generation probabilities than equally common non-associated chains. The sequencing pipeline was judged likely to have produced a cluster of highly shared sequence variants as a technical artifact. Immune exposure information for the cohort was limited to CMV serostatus. Most TCR sequences were seen in very few donors, while some public TCRs were found in many individuals. Cytomegalovirus status was reported to be diagnosed by the classifier with high specificity and sensitivity in both the original and validation cohorts.

The cohort comprised 670 or so healthy bone marrow donors. All cohort members were sampled while nominally healthy, although unrecorded immune exposures were likely present. The donor tested CMV seronegative, placing the donor among the 350 or so seronegative members of the cohort. Every donor gave a peripheral blood sample, and the peripheral blood mononuclear cells from that sample were used for TCR beta sequencing. The Qiagen DNeasy Blood Extraction Kit was used to extract genomic DNA from the blood cell samples. The receptor library was made with the immunoSEQ multiplex PCR assay. For the multiplex PCR, a mixture combining 60 forward primers for TCR Vbeta segments and 13 reverse primers for TCR Jbeta segments was used. The CDR3 region of rearranged TCR beta genes was amplified from genomic DNA by a multiplex PCR assay. The Illumina HiSeq System was used to sequence the amplified TCR beta libraries as 87-base-pair reads. In the authors' own workflow: In a later analysis, about 80 million unique TCR beta chains were counted across the 666 repertoires, and around 11 million of these chains were shared by at least two donors. To remove PCR and sequencing errors, raw reads were error-corrected and collapsed into unique sequences using a nearest-neighbor algorithm that merged closely related sequences. CDR3 sequences were aligned to IMGT reference sequences to assign V, D and J gene segments. For a sequence to be retained, at least a six-nucleotide match to both a V gene segment and a J gene segment was required. Rearrangements were called productive when the CDR3 lacked stop codons and stayed in frame with V and J; all others were non-productive. Following IMGT convention, CDR3 was defined as the stretch from the second conserved V-encoded cysteine to the conserved J-encoded phenylalanine. The earlier analysis of about 610 of the donors excluded sequences that lacked an unambiguous match to a single V gene segment. In an earlier analysis of a few hundred of the donors, a V segment was called functional when productive rearrangements were above 56.7%, and segregating when the standard deviation between donors exceeded 5%. A statistical classification framework was developed to diagnose cytomegalovirus status using the catalog of TCR beta chain sequences. A later analysis assigned V and J genes by comparing TCR nucleotide sequences with IMGT/GENE-DB human TR gene sequences. The TCRdist pipeline was used in a later analysis to assign CDR3 sequences and most-parsimonious VDJ recombination scenarios. A later analysis defined each TCR beta chain by its CDR3 amino acid sequence plus V-gene family, and excluded reads lacking a unique V-gene family. As a way to deal with suspected cross-contamination and a sequencing artifact, a later analysis dropped 450 to 600 nucleotide sequences that were highly shared and had low generation probability. In a later analysis, a clonal expansion index for each public chain was calculated from normalized within-repertoire ranks of inferred template counts. In a later analysis, generation probabilities were computed with a VDJ recombination model fitted to out-of-frame rearrangements, and the resulting probabilities were checked against IGoR. In a later analysis, TCR-TCR, TCR-HLA and TCR-CMV co-occurrence was scored with hypergeometric tests, and a repertoire-size bias correction was applied to TCR pairs. False discovery rates were estimated in a later analysis by permuting HLA or CMV assignments 20 times. In a later analysis, co-occurring TCRs were grouped using DBSCAN, and TCRdist sequence similarity was added for clustering within HLA-allele-positive subsets. For co-occurrence clustering, repertoires with fewer than 30,000 or more than 120,000 public chains were excluded, along with 4 to 6 repertoires with anomalous nucleotide sharing. This is the immuneACCESS table as TCRdb keeps it, with only in-frame sequences that have V and J called. A part of the clones is gone; compared with another copy, unresolved V genes explain less than half, and the rest is unexplained. That table gives V, J and clone size, and the DNA gave D and trimming. In all, the sample holds roughly 98,000 clones, and roughly 79% of those were seen once. About 2% of the sample comes from the top ten.

V drops 8 bases and J drops 3 bases, leaving 9 bases in between. The germline V gene (reference sequence) gives CDR1 as MNHEY and CDR2 as SMNVEV. From its cysteine to its phenylalanine, the CDR3 spans 12 amino acids. Left in the record is the CDR3 DNA by itself, 36 bases read in frame from the first base. A note on this clone: Which antigen it targets is not known. Per-base qualities were not stored, and no clone one base away is much larger.

Sample: PBMCs. The rearranged chain carries TRBV27 and TRBJ2-3; the best D guess is TRBD1, with 6 bases matching. The sequence was obtained from a man aged 35 to 55 in good health and CMV-seronegative. The DNA reads TGTGCCAGCGGAAGGGGGACAGATACGCAGTATTTT. Translated, it gives CASGRGTDTQYF.